This T cell receptor beta chain was recovered during a study of cytomegalovirus exposure and HLA in healthy donors. Study as a whole: From HLA-typed donors, an early data release held tens of millions of unique TCRs. The study placed over 65% of its approximately 400 genotyped donors in the Caucasian-associated ancestry cluster. The study, taken as a whole, reports: It was taken for granted in presence/absence analyses that sequencing depth across donors was roughly uniform. A later analysis showed TCR association rates differing by HLA locus, peaking at DRB1 and lowest at HLA-C.

CDR1 and CDR2 from the germline V gene are SNHLY and FYNNEI. The V gene lost 6 bases and the J gene lost 4 bases, with 10 bases spanning the gap. This CDR3 spans 12 amino acids. It was with 60 Vbeta and 13 Jbeta primers that the PCR ran. Clones were read by immunoSEQ multiplex PCR, and TCRdb kept only the in-frame ones, dropping some. The sample consists of 90,000 to 130,000 clones, around 86% of them appearing once. As to this clone: Its antigen is not known.

Sequences were obtained from PBMCs. This TCR derives from a man aged 40-49 years in good health and CMV-seronegative. The V and J genes are TRBV2 and TRBJ2-7; D is perhaps TRBD1 (6 bases). CDR3 nucleotide sequence: TGTGCCAGCAGCGCAACAGGGTACGAGCAGTACTTC. Amino acids: CASSATGYEQYF.